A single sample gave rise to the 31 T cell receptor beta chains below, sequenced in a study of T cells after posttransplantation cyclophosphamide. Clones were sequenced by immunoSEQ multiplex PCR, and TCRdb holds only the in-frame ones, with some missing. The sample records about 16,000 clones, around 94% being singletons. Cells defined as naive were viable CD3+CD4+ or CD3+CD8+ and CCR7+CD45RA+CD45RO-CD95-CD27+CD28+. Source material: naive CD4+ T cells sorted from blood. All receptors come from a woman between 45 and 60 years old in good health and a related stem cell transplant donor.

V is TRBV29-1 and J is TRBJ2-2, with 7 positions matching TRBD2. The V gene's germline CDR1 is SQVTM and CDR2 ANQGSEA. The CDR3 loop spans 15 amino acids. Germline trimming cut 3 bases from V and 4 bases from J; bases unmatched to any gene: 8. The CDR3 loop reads CSVDGRGRATGELFF. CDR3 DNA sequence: TGCAGCGTTGACGGGCGTGGGAGGGCCACCGGGGAGCTGTTTTTT.

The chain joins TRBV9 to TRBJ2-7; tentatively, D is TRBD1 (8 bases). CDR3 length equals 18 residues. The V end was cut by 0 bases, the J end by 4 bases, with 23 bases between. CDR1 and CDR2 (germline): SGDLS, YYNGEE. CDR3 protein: CASSVASGQGYLQYEQYF. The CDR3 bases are TGTGCCAGCAGCGTAGCTAGCGGACAGGGTTACCTTCAATACGAGCAGTACTTC.

CDR3 residues: CASSFGIAGYNEQFF. CDR3 nucleotides: TGCGCCAGCAGCTTTGGAATAGCGGGCTACAATGAGCAGTTCTTC. The chain links TRBV5-1 to TRBJ2-1; 7 bases align to TRBD2. This CDR3 has 15 amino acids. Germline trimming cut 2 bases from V and 3 bases from J; bases unmatched to any gene: 5. CDR1 and CDR2 (germline): SGHRS, YFSETQ.

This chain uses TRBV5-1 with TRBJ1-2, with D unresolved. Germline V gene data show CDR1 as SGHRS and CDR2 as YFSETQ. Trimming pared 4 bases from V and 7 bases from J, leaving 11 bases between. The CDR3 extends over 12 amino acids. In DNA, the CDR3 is TGCGCCAGCAGCAACCGTGTGCGTGGCTACACCTTC. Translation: CASSNRVRGYTF.

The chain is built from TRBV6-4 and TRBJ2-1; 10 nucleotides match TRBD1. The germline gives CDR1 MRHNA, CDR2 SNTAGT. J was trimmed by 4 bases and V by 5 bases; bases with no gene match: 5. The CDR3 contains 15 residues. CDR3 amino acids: CASSTGTGVYNEQFF. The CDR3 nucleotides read TGTGCCAGCAGTACCGGGACAGGGGTGTACAATGAGCAGTTCTTC.

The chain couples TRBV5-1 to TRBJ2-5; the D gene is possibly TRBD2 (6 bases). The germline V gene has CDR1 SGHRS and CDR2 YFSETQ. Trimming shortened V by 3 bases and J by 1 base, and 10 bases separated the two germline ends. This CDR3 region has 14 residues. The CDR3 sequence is CASSSGLGQETQYF. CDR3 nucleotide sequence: TGCGCCAGCAGCTCGGGACTCGGCCAAGAGACCCAGTACTTC.

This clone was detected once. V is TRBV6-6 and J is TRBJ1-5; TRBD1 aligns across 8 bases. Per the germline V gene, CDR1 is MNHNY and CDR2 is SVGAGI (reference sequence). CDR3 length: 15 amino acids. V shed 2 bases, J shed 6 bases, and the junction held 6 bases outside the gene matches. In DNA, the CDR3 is TGTGCCAGCAGTTACGCGAGAACAGGGGGTCAGCCCCAGCATTTT. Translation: CASSYARTGGQPQHF.

CDR3 in amino acids: CASTHSLEQYF. CDR3 bases: TGTGCCAGCACCCACTCGCTCGAGCAGTACTTC. This chain links TRBV11-2 with TRBJ2-7; unclear D gene. The CDR3 sequence is 11 residues long. Germline V CDR1 and CDR2: SGHAT, FQNNGV. Trimming took off 7 bases at V and 6 bases at J, with 10 bases between the two ends.

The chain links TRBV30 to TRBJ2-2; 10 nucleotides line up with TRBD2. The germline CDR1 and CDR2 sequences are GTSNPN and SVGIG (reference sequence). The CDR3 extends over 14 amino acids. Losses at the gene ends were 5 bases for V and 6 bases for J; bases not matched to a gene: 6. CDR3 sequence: CAWGPGTSAGELFF. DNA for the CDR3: TGTGCCTGGGGCCCCGGGACTAGCGCCGGGGAGCTGTTTTTT.

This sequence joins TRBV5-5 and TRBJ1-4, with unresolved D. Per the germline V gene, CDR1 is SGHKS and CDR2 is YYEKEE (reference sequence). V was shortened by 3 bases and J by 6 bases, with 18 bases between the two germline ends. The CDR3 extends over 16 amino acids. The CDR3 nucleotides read TGTGCCAGCAGCTCTACGTTCGGGATTGAGTATGAAAAACTGTTTTTT. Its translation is CASSSTFGIEYEKLFF.

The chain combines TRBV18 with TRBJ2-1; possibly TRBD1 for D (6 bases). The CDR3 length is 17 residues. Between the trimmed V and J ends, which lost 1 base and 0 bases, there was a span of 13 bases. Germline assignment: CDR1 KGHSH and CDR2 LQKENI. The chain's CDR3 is CASSPQTGALSYNEQFF. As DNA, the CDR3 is TGTGCCAGCTCACCACAGACAGGAGCTCTCTCCTACAATGAGCAGTTCTTC. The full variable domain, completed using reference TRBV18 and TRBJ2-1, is NAGVMQNPRHLVRRRGQEARLRCSPMKGHSHVYWYRQLPEEGLKFMVYLQKENIIDESGMPKERFSAEFPKEGPSILRIQQVVRGDSAAYFCASSPQTGALSYNEQFFGPGTRLTVL.

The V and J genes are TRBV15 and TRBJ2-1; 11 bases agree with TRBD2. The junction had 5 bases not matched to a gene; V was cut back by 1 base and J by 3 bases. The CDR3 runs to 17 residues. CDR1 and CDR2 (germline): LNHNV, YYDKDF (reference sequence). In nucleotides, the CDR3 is TGTGCCACCAGCAGAGTTATCCTAGCGGGAGGCTACAATGAGCAGTTCTTC. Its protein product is CATSRVILAGGYNEQFF.

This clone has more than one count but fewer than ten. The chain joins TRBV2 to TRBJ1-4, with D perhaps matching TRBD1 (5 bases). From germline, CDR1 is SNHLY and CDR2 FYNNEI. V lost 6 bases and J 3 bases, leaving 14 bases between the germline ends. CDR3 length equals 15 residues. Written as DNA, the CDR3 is TGTGCCAGCAGCGAACGACAGACCCCTAATGAAAAACTGTTTTTT. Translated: CASSERQTPNEKLFF. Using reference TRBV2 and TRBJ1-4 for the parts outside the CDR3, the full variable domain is EPEVTQTPSHQVTQMGQEVILRCVPISNHLYFYWYRQILGQKVEFLVSFYNNEISEKSEIFDDQFSVERPDGSNFTLKIRSTKLEDSAMYFCASSERQTPNEKLFFGSGTQLSVL.

The CDR3 DNA is TGTGCCAGCAGCTATCTAGCGGGAGACCTCGCCGGGCCAGATACGCAGTATTTT. Its translation is CASSYLAGDLAGPDTQYF. The chain couples TRBV11-1 to TRBJ2-3; TRBD2 agrees at 10 bases. V shed 4 bases, J shed 4 bases, and the junction held 14 bases outside the gene matches. The CDR3 extends over 18 amino acids. Germline CDR1 and CDR2: SGHAT and FQDESV (reference sequence).

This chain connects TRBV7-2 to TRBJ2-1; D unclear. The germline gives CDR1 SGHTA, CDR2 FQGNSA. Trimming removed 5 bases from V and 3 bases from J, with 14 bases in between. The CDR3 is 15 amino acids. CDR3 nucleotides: TGTGCCAGCAGCCCCGCGTCTTACGGCTACAATGAGCAGTTCTTC. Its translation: CASSPASYGYNEQFF. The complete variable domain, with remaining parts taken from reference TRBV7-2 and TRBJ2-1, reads GAGVSQSPSNKVTEKGKDVELRCDPISGHTALYWYRQSLGQGLEFLIYFQGNSAPDKSGLPSDRFSAERTGGSVSTLTIQRTQQEDSAVYLCASSPASYGYNEQFFGPGTRLTVL.

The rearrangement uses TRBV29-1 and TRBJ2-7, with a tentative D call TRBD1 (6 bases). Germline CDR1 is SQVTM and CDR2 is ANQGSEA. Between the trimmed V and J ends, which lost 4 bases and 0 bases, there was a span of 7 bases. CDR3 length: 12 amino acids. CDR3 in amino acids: CSVADSSYEQYF. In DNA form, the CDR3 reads TGCAGCGTTGCGGACAGCTCCTACGAGCAGTACTTC.

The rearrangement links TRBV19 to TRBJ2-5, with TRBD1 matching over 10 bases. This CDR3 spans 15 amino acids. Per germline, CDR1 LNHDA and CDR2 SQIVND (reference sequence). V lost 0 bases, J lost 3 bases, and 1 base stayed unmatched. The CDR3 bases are TGTGCCAGTAGTATAGAAGGGACAGGGGAAGAGACCCAGTACTTC. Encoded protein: CASSIEGTGEETQYF.

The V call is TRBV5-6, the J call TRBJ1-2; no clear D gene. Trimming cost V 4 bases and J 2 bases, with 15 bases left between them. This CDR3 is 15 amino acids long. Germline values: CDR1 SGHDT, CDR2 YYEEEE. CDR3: CASSRGIPPNYGYTF. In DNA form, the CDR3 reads TGTGCCAGCAGCCGAGGGATCCCCCCCAACTATGGCTACACCTTC.

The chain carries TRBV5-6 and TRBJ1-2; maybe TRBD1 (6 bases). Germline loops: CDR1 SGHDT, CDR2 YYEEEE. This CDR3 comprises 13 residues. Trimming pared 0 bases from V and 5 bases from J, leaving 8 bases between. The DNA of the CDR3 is TGTGCCAGCAGCTTGGTGGACAGTTATGGCTACACCTTC. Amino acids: CASSLVDSYGYTF.

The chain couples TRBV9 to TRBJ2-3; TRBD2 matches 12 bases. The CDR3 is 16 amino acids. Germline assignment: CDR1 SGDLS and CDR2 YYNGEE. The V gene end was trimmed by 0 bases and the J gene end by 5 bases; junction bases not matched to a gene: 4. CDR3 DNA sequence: TGTGCCAGCAGCGTAGCTAGCGGGAGGGGGTTAGATACGCAGTATTTT. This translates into CASSVASGRGLDTQYF.

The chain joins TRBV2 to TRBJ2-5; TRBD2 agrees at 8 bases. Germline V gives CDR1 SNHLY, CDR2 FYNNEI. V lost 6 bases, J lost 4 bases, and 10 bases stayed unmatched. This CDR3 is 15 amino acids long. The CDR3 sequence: CASRGYRGGRETQYF. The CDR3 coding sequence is TGTGCCAGCAGGGGCTACCGGGGGGGGCGAGAGACCCAGTACTTC.

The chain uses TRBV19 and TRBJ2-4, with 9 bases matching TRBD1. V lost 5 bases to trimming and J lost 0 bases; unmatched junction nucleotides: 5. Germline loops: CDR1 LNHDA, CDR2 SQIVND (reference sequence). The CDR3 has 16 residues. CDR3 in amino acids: CASSLTGGRAKNIQYF. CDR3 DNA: TGTGCCAGTAGTTTAACAGGGGGCCGAGCCAAAAACATTCAGTACTTC. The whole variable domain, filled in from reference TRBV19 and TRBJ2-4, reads DGGITQSPKYLFRKEGQNVTLSCEQNLNHDAMYWYRQDPGQGLRLIYYSQIVNDFQKGDIAEGYSVSREKKESFPLTVTSAQKNPTAFYLCASSLTGGRAKNIQYFGAGTRLSVL.

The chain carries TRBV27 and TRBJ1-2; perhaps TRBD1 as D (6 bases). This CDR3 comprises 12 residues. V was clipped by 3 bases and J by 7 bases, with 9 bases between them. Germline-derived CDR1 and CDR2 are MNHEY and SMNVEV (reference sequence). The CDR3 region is CASSFTGSGYTF. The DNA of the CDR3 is TGTGCCAGCAGTTTCACAGGGTCTGGCTACACCTTC.

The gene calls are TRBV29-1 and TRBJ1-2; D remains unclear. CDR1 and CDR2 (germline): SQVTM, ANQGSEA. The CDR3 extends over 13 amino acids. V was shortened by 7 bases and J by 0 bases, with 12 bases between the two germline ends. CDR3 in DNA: TGCAGCGCCGAGGGTCGTACTAACTATGGCTACACCTTC. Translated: CSAEGRTNYGYTF.

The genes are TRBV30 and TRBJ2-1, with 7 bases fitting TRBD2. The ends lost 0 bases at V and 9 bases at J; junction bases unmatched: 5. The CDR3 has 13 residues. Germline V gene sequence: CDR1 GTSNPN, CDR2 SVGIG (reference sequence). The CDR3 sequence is CAWSVVPGGEQFF. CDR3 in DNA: TGTGCCTGGAGTGTAGTCCCGGGGGGTGAGCAGTTCTTC.

This CDR3 reads CASSLSGRAPITSTDTQYF. For the CDR3, the DNA is TGTGCCAGCAGCCTGAGCGGGAGGGCCCCGATAACTAGCACAGATACGCAGTATTTT. The chain links TRBV5-4 to TRBJ2-3, with TRBD2 matching 10 bases. Per the germline V gene, CDR1 is SGHNT and CDR2 is YYREEE (reference sequence). The CDR3 has 19 residues. The ends lost 4 bases at V and 0 bases at J; junction bases unmatched: 14.

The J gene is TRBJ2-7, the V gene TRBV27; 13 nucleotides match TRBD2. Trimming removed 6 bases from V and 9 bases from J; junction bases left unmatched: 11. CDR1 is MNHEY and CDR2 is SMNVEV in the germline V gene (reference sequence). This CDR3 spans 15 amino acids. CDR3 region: CASSQLTSGRAVQYF. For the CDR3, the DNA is TGTGCCAGCAGCCAACTAACTAGCGGGAGGGCCGTGCAGTACTTC.

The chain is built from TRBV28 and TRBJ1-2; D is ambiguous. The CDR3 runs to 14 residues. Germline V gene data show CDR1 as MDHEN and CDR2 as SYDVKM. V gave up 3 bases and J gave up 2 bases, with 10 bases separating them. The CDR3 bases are TGTGCCAGCAGTTTTTGGGCAGAGAACTATGGCTACACCTTC. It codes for CASSFWAENYGYTF.

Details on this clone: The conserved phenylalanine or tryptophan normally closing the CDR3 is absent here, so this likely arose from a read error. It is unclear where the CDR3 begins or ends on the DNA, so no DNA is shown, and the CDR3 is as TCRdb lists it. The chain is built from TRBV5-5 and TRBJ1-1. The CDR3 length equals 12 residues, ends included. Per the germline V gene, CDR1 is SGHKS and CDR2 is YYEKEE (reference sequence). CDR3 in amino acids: CASSLWEGEVQL.

The CDR3 region is CASSMGAGLAGAYEQYF. The CDR3 nucleotides read TGTGCCAGTAGTATGGGGGCCGGACTAGCGGGAGCATACGAGCAGTACTTC. The chain is built from TRBV19 and TRBJ2-7, with TRBD2 matching 13 bases. The V gene's germline CDR1 is LNHDA and CDR2 SQIVND (reference sequence). The CDR3 has 17 amino acids. The J segment lost 4 bases and the V segment lost 3 bases, leaving 9 bases of the junction unmatched.

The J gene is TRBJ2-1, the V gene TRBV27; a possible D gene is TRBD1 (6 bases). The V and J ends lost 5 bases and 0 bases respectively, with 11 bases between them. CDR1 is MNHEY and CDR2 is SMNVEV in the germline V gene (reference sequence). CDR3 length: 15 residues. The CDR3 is CASSGGLGSYNEQFF. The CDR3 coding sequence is TGTGCCAGCAGTGGGGGCCTCGGCTCCTACAATGAGCAGTTCTTC.